The 32 T cell receptor beta chains reported below all come from one sample, sequenced in a study of blood T cells in healthy people across ages. Next came a second PCR, run for about 7 to 12 cycles, which used a sample-barcoded 5' primer along with a J-beta primer mix. TCRdb processed the 5' RACE reads anew with MiXCR; each CDR3 protein has one entry. The sample holds about 1.6 million distinct CDR3 sequences, about 35% seen once. The sequencing input was blood. The source is a woman in her 30s in good health.

About this clonotype itself: At one end the junction does not follow the germline gene, possibly because of a read error. This chain links TRBV20-1 with TRBJ2-1, with D possibly TRBD1 on 6 matching bases. The CDR3 consists of 13 residues. Germline lookup yields CDR1 DFQATT and CDR2 SNEGSKA (reference sequence). CDR3: CSASVGQNNEKFF. CDR3 nucleotide sequence: TGCAGTGCTAGTGTAGGACAGAACAATGAGAAGTTCTTC.

In its sample, this clonotype was seen a few times. The V call is TRBV20-1, the J call TRBJ2-1, with 11 bases matching TRBD2. This CDR3 is 19 amino acids long. CDR1 is DFQATT, CDR2 SNEGSKA, per germline (reference sequence). J gave up 7 bases and V 6 bases, and 23 bases lay outside the gene matches. CDR3 residues: CSAAIEGTSGSLVGNEQFF. CDR3 DNA sequence: TGCAGTGCGGCAATCGAAGGGACTAGCGGTTCATTGGTAGGGAATGAGCAGTTCTTC.

The chain recombines TRBV27 with TRBJ2-5; 10 positions match TRBD1. This CDR3 is 16 amino acids long. V was pared by 5 bases and J by 3 bases, with 9 bases of the junction left unmatched. Germline V gene sequence: CDR1 MNHEY, CDR2 SMNVEV (reference sequence). Written as DNA, the CDR3 is TGTGCCAGCAGTCCGGCTTTGGACAGGGGGAAAGAGACCCAGTACTTC. Translated: CASSPALDRGKETQYF.

The chain employs TRBV27 and TRBJ2-5, with D possibly matching TRBD1 (5 bases). Near its end, the DNA agrees better with TRBJ2-7, so the J call may be wrong. The germline CDR1 and CDR2 sequences are MNHEY and SMNVEV (reference sequence). The CDR3 is 13 residues long. The CDR3 DNA reads as TGTGCCAGCAGTTTCGCCCAGGGTGGCGAGCAGTACTTC. Encoded protein: CASSFAQGGEQYF.

Worth noting for this clonotype: The germline gene is not matched at one end of the junction; a read error may be the cause. J is TRBJ1-6 and V is TRBV6-1, with D unresolved. From germline, CDR1 is MNHNS and CDR2 SASEGT. The CDR3 sequence is 17 residues long. The CDR3 sequence: CASTTVLRTYYNSPLHF. The CDR3 region has the DNA TGTGCAAGCACCACAGTACTCAGGACGTATTATAATTCACCCCTCCACTTT.

This clonotype has at least ten counts. The V call is TRBV7-2, the J call TRBJ1-2; tentatively, D is TRBD1 (5 bases). The CDR3 runs to 13 residues. Trimming took off 2 bases at V and 8 bases at J, with 12 bases between the two ends. Germline V lookup: CDR1 SGHTA, CDR2 FQGNSA. For the CDR3, the DNA is TGTGCCAGCAGCTTAAGGGGTCAGGGAGGCTACACCTTC. Its protein is CASSLRGQGGYTF.

The CDR3 loop reads CASSQTPGQGTGGDGYTF. The CDR3 nucleotides read TGCGCCAGCAGCCAAACGCCGGGACAGGGTACGGGAGGTGATGGCTACACCTTC. The chain uses TRBV4-1 and TRBJ1-2, with 9 nucleotides matching TRBD1. Germline CDR1 is MGHRA and CDR2 is YSYEKL. Unmatched junction bases numbered 16, after V lost 2 bases and J lost 6 bases. CDR3 length equals 18 residues.

The V call is TRBV15, the J call TRBJ2-1, with D tentatively TRBD2 (5 bases). The J call may be in error: the DNA end matches TRBJ2-7 better. This CDR3 is built from 20 residues. Germline V gene data show CDR1 as LNHNV and CDR2 as YYDKDF (reference sequence). This CDR3 reads CATSSPFRPGLGSSYNEQYF. The CDR3 bases are TGTGCCACCAGCTCTCCGTTCCGACCGGGCTTGGGGAGCTCCTACAATGAGCAGTACTTC.

V gene TRBV10-3 combines with J gene TRBJ2-7; no firm D call. This CDR3 is 12 amino acids long. V lost 4 bases, J lost 12 bases, and 16 bases lay in between. Germline CDR1 reads ENHRY; CDR2 reads SYGVKD. CDR3 in amino acids: CAISGTISGRYF. In nucleotides, the CDR3 is TGTGCCATCAGTGGGACCATATCCGGCCGGTACTTC.

CDR3 nucleotide sequence: TGTGCCAGCCACCGTAGCAGGAGTAATGAGCAGTTCTTC. It codes for CASHRSRSNEQFF. The genes are TRBV6-5 and TRBJ2-1; D gene uncertain. Germline-derived CDR1 and CDR2 are MNHEY and SVGAGI. Trimming shortened V by 8 bases and J by 7 bases, and 15 bases separated the two germline ends. The CDR3 is made up of 13 amino acids.

This clonotype was seen just once. The J gene is TRBJ2-1, the V gene TRBV7-8; 9 nucleotides agree with TRBD1. After removal of 0 bases from V and 7 bases from J, the junction contained 13 bases not matched to a gene. The CDR3 sequence is 18 residues long. Germline CDR1 is SGHVS and CDR2 is FQNEAQ. The CDR3 DNA reads TGTGCCAGCAGCTTAGCTGGGGTGGGGACAGGGTGGATGAATGAGCAGTTCTTC. The encoded protein is CASSLAGVGTGWMNEQFF.

Note on this clonotype: The junction does not match germline at one end; this may be a read error. The chain joins TRBV18 to TRBJ2-3; D unresolved. This CDR3 comprises 15 residues. The V gene's germline CDR1 is KGHSH and CDR2 LQKENI. The CDR3 sequence is CASSPSPVSTDTQCF. In nucleotides, the CDR3 is TGTGCCAGCTCACCATCCCCAGTCTCCACAGATACGCAGTGTTTT.

This clonotype turned up a few times. V and J are TRBV6-6 and TRBJ1-2; D gene ambiguous. The CDR3 is 11 residues long. Germline V gene data show CDR1 as MNHNY and CDR2 as SVGAGI (reference sequence). V was pared by 4 bases and J by 11 bases, with 11 bases between. CDR3 bases: TGTGCCAGCAGTTCTACAAGATTTTACACCTTC. Encoded protein: CASSSTRFYTF.

Here the CDR3 reads CATTSGMSTDTQYF. The CDR3 coding sequence is TGTGCCACCACTAGCGGGATGAGTACAGATACGCAGTATTTT. The chain is built from TRBV10-3 and TRBJ2-3; 10 bases fit TRBD2. V shed 10 bases and J 3 bases; nucleotides not matched to a gene: 7. This CDR3 contains 14 residues. Germline CDR1 and CDR2: ENHRY and SYGVKD.

This CDR3 is CASSYRQPNLNTEAFF. The DNA for the CDR3 is TGTGCCAGCAGTTATCGACAGCCGAACCTTAACACTGAAGCTTTCTTT. This chain connects TRBV27 to TRBJ1-1; the D gene is possibly TRBD1 (5 bases). Germline CDR1 reads MNHEY; CDR2 reads SMNVEV (reference sequence). The CDR3 has 16 amino acids. Trimming removed 4 bases from V and 2 bases from J, with 17 bases in between.

The chain links TRBV27 to TRBJ2-4; 7 bases line up with TRBD2. The J call could be wrong; TRBJ2-7 is a better fit for the DNA end. Germline-derived CDR1 and CDR2 are MNHEY and SMNVEV (reference sequence). The CDR3 has 16 amino acids. The CDR3 protein is CASSLYPGGQLYEQYF. DNA for the CDR3: TGTGCCAGCAGTTTATACCCGGGAGGACAACTTTACGAGCAGTACTTC.

This clonotype came up a few times. The V call is TRBV9, the J call TRBJ2-7; 8 nucleotides agree with TRBD1. The CDR3 totals 16 residues. Germline V gives CDR1 SGDLS, CDR2 YYNGEE. The ends lost 4 bases at V and 0 bases at J; junction bases unmatched: 9. The CDR3 protein is CASSPTPGQASYEQYF. For the CDR3, the DNA is TGTGCCAGCAGCCCAACCCCGGGACAGGCCTCCTACGAGCAGTACTTC.

J is TRBJ1-1 and V is TRBV6-2 or TRBV6-3, with a tentative D call TRBD1 (5 bases). Germline V gene lookup returns CDR1 MNHEY and CDR2 SVGEGT. The CDR3 runs 14 residues. Trimming cost V 2 bases and J 7 bases, with 14 bases left between them. The chain's CDR3 is CASSYPARGSEAFF. Written as DNA, the CDR3 is TGTGCCAGCAGTTACCCAGCTAGGGGTAGTGAAGCTTTCTTT.

This clonotype was seen a handful of times. This CDR3 is CSVELDRGWYGYTF. The CDR3, as DNA: TGCAGCGTTGAATTAGACAGGGGGTGGTACGGCTACACCTTC. V usage is TRBV29-1 and J usage is TRBJ1-2; 9 nucleotides line up with TRBD1. V dropped 2 bases and J dropped 8; count of bases not matched to a gene: 9. This CDR3 has 14 amino acids. CDR1 SQVTM and CDR2 ANQGSEA come from the germline V gene.

As for this clonotype: A much larger clone sits a single nucleotide away, making a read error possible. The J gene is TRBJ2-3, the V gene TRBV20-1, with D perhaps matching TRBD2 (5 bases). Germline V gene data show CDR1 as DFQATT and CDR2 as SNEGSKA (reference sequence). This CDR3 region has 11 residues. In DNA, the CDR3 is TGCAGTACTAGGTGGACAGATACGCAGTATTTT. It encodes CSTRWTDTQYF.

The table lists this clonotype with a few counts. The rearrangement joins TRBV25-1 to TRBJ2-7; 11 bases map to TRBD2. Looked up from germline, CDR1 is MGHDK and CDR2 is SYGVNS. CDR3 length equals 22 residues. The V and J ends lost 3 bases and 7 bases, in that order; junction bases with no gene match: 29. CDR3 sequence reads: CASSDKITPRLAGLSEAREQYF. The DNA for the CDR3 is TGTGCCAGCAGTGATAAAATTACCCCCAGACTAGCGGGGCTCTCCGAAGCACGAGAGCAGTACTTC.

The chain links TRBV20-1 to TRBJ1-1; 8 bases agree with TRBD1. V dropped 3 bases and J dropped 5; count of bases not matched to a gene: 11. In germline, CDR1 is DFQATT, CDR2 SNEGSKA (reference sequence). The CDR3 is 15 residues long. The CDR3 DNA is TGCAGTGCTAGCCGAGCTGGACAGGGAGGAACTGAAGCTTTCTTT. It specifies CSASRAGQGGTEAFF.

As to this clonotype: Since a much larger clone is just one base distant, this may be a read error. This sequence joins TRBV5-1 and TRBJ2-5, with 8 bases identical to TRBD2. The CDR3 consists of 15 residues. The germline V gene encodes CDR1 SGHRS and CDR2 YFSETQ. CDR3 DNA sequence: TGCGCCGGCAGCTCCTCCGGGACTAGGGGAGAGACCCAGTACTTC. This codes for CAGSSSGTRGETQYF.

There are a few counts of this clonotype. The chain joins TRBV27 to TRBJ2-3; a possible D gene is TRBD1 (6 bases). From germline, CDR1 is MNHEY and CDR2 SMNVEV (reference sequence). This CDR3 is 15 amino acids long. V lost 8 bases, J lost 1 base, and 16 bases lay in between. CDR3 sequence: CASCLWGPGTDTQYF. In DNA, the CDR3 is TGTGCCAGCTGTCTTTGGGGGCCGGGCACAGATACGCAGTATTTT.

The chain is built from TRBV18 and TRBJ2-3; D perhaps matches TRBD1 (5 bases). V lost 3 bases, J lost 5 bases, and 18 bases lay in between. Germline V gene data show CDR1 as KGHSH and CDR2 as LQKENI. CDR3 length: 16 residues. CDR3 nucleotides: TGTGCCAGCTCACCGCTGGGCCAGGGAAGAGGAGATACGCAGTATTTT. This sequence encodes CASSPLGQGRGDTQYF. Full variable domain (rest looked up from reference TRBV18 and TRBJ2-3): NAGVMQNPRHLVRRRGQEARLRCSPMKGHSHVYWYRQLPEEGLKFMVYLQKENIIDESGMPKERFSAEFPKEGPSILRIQQVVRGDSAAYFCASSPLGQGRGDTQYFGPGTRLTVL.

The rearrangement uses TRBV19 and TRBJ2-5; 7 nucleotides match TRBD1. CDR1 LNHDA and CDR2 SQIVND come from the germline V gene (reference sequence). CDR3 length equals 14 residues. Losses at the gene ends were 3 bases for V and 11 bases for J; bases not matched to a gene: 12. The CDR3 coding sequence is TGTGCCAGTAGTATGGACAGGTGGGATGCTCGGCAGTACTTC. Encoded protein: CASSMDRWDARQYF.

CDR3 amino acids: CASSEGSLEQFF. The CDR3 region has the DNA TGTGCCAGCAGTGAGGGAAGTTTGGAGCAGTTCTTC. The genes are TRBV2 and TRBJ2-1; D remains ambiguous. The CDR3 is 12 amino acids. V lost 3 bases and J lost 10, with 10 bases in between. Germline CDR1 reads SNHLY; CDR2 reads FYNNEI.

This clonotype was counted only a few times. The chain has TRBV3-1 and TRBJ2-7, with D unresolved. The germline V and J ends were trimmed by 0 bases and 0 bases, with 9 bases remaining between them. CDR1 is LGHDT and CDR2 is YNNKEL in the germline V gene (reference sequence). The CDR3 runs 15 residues. In nucleotides, the CDR3 is TGTGCCAGCAGCCAAGATCCTTACAGCTCCTACGAGCAGTACTTC. Translated: CASSQDPYSSYEQYF.

The CDR3, as DNA: TGTGCCAGCAGTACACCGACAGAGACCTACGAGCAGTACTTC. Residues: CASSTPTETYEQYF. The chain recombines TRBV28 with TRBJ2-7, with a tentative D call TRBD1 (5 bases). The ends were cut back, 5 bases at V and 2 bases at J, with 13 bases in the middle. The CDR3 has 14 residues. Germline values: CDR1 MDHEN, CDR2 SYDVKM.

The chain links TRBV5-1 to TRBJ2-3; D possibly corresponds to TRBD2 (6 bases). The V gene lost 5 bases and the J gene lost 3 bases, with 16 bases spanning the gap. The CDR3 is made up of 15 amino acids. The germline V gene encodes CDR1 SGHRS and CDR2 YFSETQ. The CDR3 DNA sequence: TGCGCCAGCAGGGGTCGGGGGTTCGCAACAGATACGCAGTATTTT. Protein product: CASRGRGFATDTQYF.

This clonotype has just a few counts. This sequence joins TRBV10-3 and TRBJ2-7, with 9 positions matching TRBD1. Germline V gene data show CDR1 as ENHRY and CDR2 as SYGVKD. With V trimmed by 3 bases and J by 3 bases, 9 bases remained unmatched. CDR3 length: 16 residues. In nucleotides, the CDR3 is TGTGCCATCAGTGACCCGGACAGGGGAACTGGCTACGAGCAGTACTTC. Its protein product is CAISDPDRGTGYEQYF.

V gene TRBV3-1 combines with J gene TRBJ1-5; D is unclear. The CDR3 is 13 amino acids. The germline CDR1 and CDR2 sequences are LGHDT and YNNKEL (reference sequence). The V gene lost 2 bases and the J gene lost 6 bases, with 8 bases spanning the gap. The CDR3 protein is CASSQMRSQPQHF. Here the CDR3 DNA reads TGTGCCAGCAGCCAAATGAGGAGTCAGCCCCAGCATTTT.